This T cell receptor beta chain is drawn from a study of neurological immune-mediated disorders. In the study overall: Among the roughly 35 patients with multiple sclerosis, approximately 31 were relapsing-remitting, while 3 were secondary progressive.

Study conclusions and caveats: None of the CDR3 amino acid sequences found in expanded clones was shared across subjects. This suggests that the TCR-beta repertoires were private in all groups.

From 15-18 subjects, over 170 million TCR-beta sequences were obtained in each sequencing run. One entry per CDR3 protein, called by TCRdb with MiXCR from the 5' RACE reads. There are about 120,000 distinct CDR3 sequences in the sample; roughly 3.2% occur only once, and over 1% lies in the top ten. There are 14 residues in the CDR3. Unmatched junction bases numbered 6, after V lost 4 bases and J lost 4 bases. CDR1 is ENHRY and CDR2 is SYGVKD in the germline V gene. For this clonotype: Its target is not known.

The V gene is TRBV10-3, the J gene TRBJ1-1; 7 nucleotides agree with TRBD1. The sample consisted of PBMCs. The TCR comes from a woman in her twenties or thirties with multiple sclerosis. CDR3 sequence (DNA): TGTGCCATCAGTGTAGGACAGGACGGCACTGAAGCTTTCTTT. Protein sequence: CAISVGQDGTEAFF.